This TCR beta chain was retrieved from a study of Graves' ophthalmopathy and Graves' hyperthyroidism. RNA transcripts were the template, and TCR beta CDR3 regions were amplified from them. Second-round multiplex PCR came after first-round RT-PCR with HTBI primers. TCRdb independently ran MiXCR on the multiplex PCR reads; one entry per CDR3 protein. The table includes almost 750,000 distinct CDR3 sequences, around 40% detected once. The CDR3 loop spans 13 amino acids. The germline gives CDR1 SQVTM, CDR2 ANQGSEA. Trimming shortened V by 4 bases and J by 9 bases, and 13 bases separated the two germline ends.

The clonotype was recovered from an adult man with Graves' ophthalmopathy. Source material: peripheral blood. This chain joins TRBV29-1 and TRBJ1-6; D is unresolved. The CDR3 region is CSVGRGASSPLHF. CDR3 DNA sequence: TGCAGCGTTGGGAGAGGAGCTAGTTCACCCCTCCACTTT.